A selection of T cell receptor beta chains follows, all from one sample in a study of molecular identifiers for immune sequencing clone quantification. TCRdb analysed the PCR reads with MiXCR anew, one entry per CDR3 protein. The sample lists some 320,000 distinct CDR3 sequences; 20% to 25% were seen once. Sequenced: naive CD8+ T cells from blood, with Jurkat cell RNA spiked in. The source of these receptors is a human donor in good health. Some libraries in this study had Jurkat cell RNA spiked in. The CDR3 runs from the conserved cysteine through the conserved F or W. The D gene is left open where the match is weak. Rows give clone size only sometimes, using once, few, many, or a class for an expanded clone.

d_call clone_size j_call v_call cdr3_aa cdr3_nt
- few TRBJ2-6 TRBV19 CASSIGTNVLTF TGTGCCAGTAGTATCGGGACCAACGTCCTGACTTTC
- many TRBJ1-5 TRBV11-2 CASSLGQGVNQPQHF TGTGCCAGCAGCTTAGGGCAGGGAGTCAATCAGCCCCAGCATTTT
TRBD2 - TRBJ2-5 TRBV12-3/TRBV12-4 CASSLTASGCQETQYF TGTGCCAGCAGTTTAACGGCTAGCGGGTGCCAAGAGACCCAGTACTTC
TRBD2 many TRBJ2-3 TRBV11-2 CASSGLAGSTDTQYF TGTGCCAGCAGCGGACTAGCGGGTAGCACAGATACGCAGTATTTT
- many TRBJ1-3 TRBV4-3 CASSQDFGGLGNTIYF TGCGCCAGCAGCCAAGATTTTGGGGGTCTGGGAAACACCATATATTTT
- many TRBJ2-7 TRBV28 CASSLTPIGFRFYEQYF TGTGCCAGCAGTTTAACCCCTATAGGATTCCGGTTTTACGAGCAGTACTTC
TRBD2 - TRBJ2-7 TRBV27 CASSLVTSGSRFSVQYF TGTGCCAGCAGTTTAGTAACTAGCGGGAGCAGGTTCTCGGTGCAGTACTTC
- many TRBJ1-1 TRBV20-1 CSASLVTEAFF TGCAGTGCTAGCCTGGTCACTGAAGCTTTCTTT
- - TRBJ1-1 TRBV10-2 CASSDGAEARF TGCGCCAGCAGTGATGGGGCAGAGGCCCGCTTT
TRBD2 many TRBJ2-7 TRBV27 CASSPTGGRAYEQYF TGTGCCAGCAGTCCCACCGGGGGGAGGGCCTACGAGCAGTACTTC
- - TRBJ2-6 TRBV12-3/TRBV12-4 CASSLTPTESPSGANVLTF TGTGCCAGCAGCCTTACACCGACGGAGTCCCCCTCTGGGGCCAACGTCCTGACTTTC
- many TRBJ2-5 TRBV5-1 CASSLRAVQETQYF TGCGCCAGCAGCTTGCGGGCTGTTCAAGAGACCCAGTACTTC
TRBD1 many TRBJ2-7 TRBV7-2 CASSSGQKSPYEQYF TGTGCCAGCAGCTCGGGACAGAAAAGCCCCTACGAGCAGTACTTC
- many TRBJ2-7 TRBV12-3/TRBV12-4 CASSLGPETYEQYF TGTGCCAGCAGTCTGGGGCCAGAGACCTACGAGCAGTACTTC
- - TRBJ2-7 TRBV20-1 CSARDHFSPYEQYF TGCAGTGCTAGAGATCATTTTAGCCCCTACGAGCAGTACTTC
- many TRBJ1-4 TRBV7-9 CASSLGGNEKLFF TGTGCCAGCAGCTTAGGAGGGAATGAAAAACTGTTTTTT
- many TRBJ1-3 TRBV13 CASSGYRAGNTIYF TGTGCCAGCAGCGGTTACAGGGCTGGAAACACCATATATTTT
TRBD1 many TRBJ2-7 TRBV30 CAWSDGTGFHEQYF TGTGCCTGGAGTGACGGGACAGGGTTCCACGAGCAGTACTTC
- - TRBJ2-5 TRBV7-2 CASSPYQGFTQYF TGTGCCAGCAGCCCATACCAGGGTTTCACCCAGTACTTC
- - TRBJ1-3 TRBV4-3 CASSQDGPANPGNTIYF TGCGCCAGCAGCCAAGACGGTCCCGCCAACCCTGGAAACACCATATATTTT
- few TRBJ2-1 TRBV19 CASSSHRYNEQFF TGTGCCAGTAGTTCCCACAGGTACAATGAGCAGTTCTTC
- many TRBJ1-2 TRBV18 CASSPRDGANYGYTF TGTGCCAGCTCACCGAGAGACGGGGCTAACTATGGCTACACCTTC